The 13 T cell receptor beta chains in this list originate from one sample, sequenced in a study of low-dose radiotherapy and immunotherapy resistance in tumors. Time point of the sample: after trial treatment. Treatment reported: LDRT plus nivolumab, ipilimumab, low-dose cyclophosphamide and aspirin (RACIN trial). TRAV- and TRBV-specific primers were used for first-strand cDNA, which covered alpha and beta chains. TCRs were put through 20 to 25 PCR cycles of amplification with Phusion. A constant-region primer and the V-primer adapter served as the primer pair. Each CDR3 protein is one row after TCRdb ran MiXCR on the reads. The sample records fewer than 110,000 distinct CDR3 sequences, more than 20% being singletons. This specimen was PBMCs, taken after low-dose radiotherapy plus immunotherapy. The receptors derive from a male donor with prostate cancer.

This clonotype was picked up many times. This chain links TRBV19 with TRBJ2-1; 10 nucleotides agree with TRBD2. Per the germline V gene, CDR1 is LNHDA and CDR2 is SQIVND (reference sequence). This CDR3 comprises 16 residues. With 5 bases clipped from V and 4 bases from J, the junction kept 8 bases outside the gene matches. The CDR3: CASSGERGGLYNEQFF. CDR3 DNA sequence: TGTGCCAGTAGTGGAGAGCGGGGGGGCCTTTACAATGAGCAGTTCTTC.

The rearrangement links TRBV27 to TRBJ2-7; no firm D call. V shed 4 bases and J shed 5 bases, with 9 bases lying between them. The CDR3 has 12 residues. Looked up from germline, CDR1 is MNHEY and CDR2 is SMNVEV (reference sequence). This CDR3 is CASSYGRNEQYF. DNA of the CDR3: TGTGCCAGCAGTTACGGCCGTAACGAGCAGTACTTC.

This clonotype was found many times. The genes are TRBV3-1 and TRBJ2-2, with D unclear. CDR3 size: 13 residues. In germline, CDR1 is LGHDT, CDR2 YNNKEL (reference sequence). V was clipped by 4 bases and J by 1 base, with 4 bases between them. As DNA, the CDR3 is TGTGCCAGCAGCCTTTGGAACACCGGGGAGCTGTTTTTT. Amino acids: CASSLWNTGELFF. Full variable domain (outside the CDR3, taken from reference TRBV3-1 and TRBJ2-2): DTAVSQTPKYLVTQMGNDKSIKCEQNLGHDTMYWYKQDSKKFLKIMFSYNNKELIINETVPNRFSPKSPDKAHLNLHINSLELGDSAVYFCASSLWNTGELFFGEGSRLTVL.

The sample holds many counts of this clonotype. This chain joins TRBV29-1 and TRBJ2-1; D gene ambiguous. The CDR3 contains 11 residues. Germline CDR1 reads SQVTM; CDR2 reads ANQGSEA. V was trimmed by 5 bases and J by 7 bases, leaving 9 bases between them. CDR3 nucleotide sequence: TGCAGCGTTTCCGACGGGAATGAGCAGTTCTTC. It specifies CSVSDGNEQFF.

The table lists this clonotype with a few counts. The chain carries TRBV6-1 and TRBJ1-5, with 8 bases lining up with TRBD1. Per germline, CDR1 MNHNS and CDR2 SASEGT. CDR3 length equals 17 residues. The V and J ends lost 5 bases and 2 bases, in that order; junction bases with no gene match: 11. The chain's CDR3 is CASSYSRGPNGNQPQHF. The CDR3 nucleotides read TGTGCCAGCAGTTACTCCAGGGGGCCAAATGGCAATCAGCCCCAGCATTTT.

The chain combines TRBV18 with TRBJ2-5, with D perhaps matching TRBD1 (5 bases). The CDR3 is 14 amino acids. The V gene's germline CDR1 is KGHSH and CDR2 LQKENI. V was clipped by 2 bases and J by 2 bases, with 9 bases between them. For the CDR3, the DNA is TGTGCCAGCTCACCATCAAACAGGCAAGAGACCCAGTACTTC. Protein product: CASSPSNRQETQYF.

At least ten counts were recorded for this clonotype. Here the CDR3 reads CATQRDAGGQPQHF. The CDR3 nucleotides are TGTGCCACCCAAAGGGACGCAGGGGGACAGCCCCAGCATTTT. This chain connects TRBV2 to TRBJ1-5; 7 nucleotides agree with TRBD1. The CDR3 covers 14 residues. Trimming at V came to 10 bases and at J to 7 bases, leaving 13 bases not matched to a gene. CDR1 and CDR2 (germline): SNHLY, FYNNEI.

This clonotype has more than one count but fewer than ten. The gene calls are TRBV25-1 and TRBJ2-5; 7 bases map to TRBD1. The germline V gene encodes CDR1 MGHDK and CDR2 SYGVNS. CDR3 length equals 14 residues. V trimming: 4 bases; J trimming: 0 bases; junction bases outside the gene matches: 2. The CDR3 DNA sequence: TGTGCCAGCAGTGTGACAGGGCACCAAGAGACCCAGTACTTC. This gives the protein CASSVTGHQETQYF.

The chain employs TRBV15 and TRBJ1-5; perhaps TRBD1 as D (5 bases). V was pared by 3 bases and J by 6 bases, with 18 bases between. The germline V gene encodes CDR1 LNHNV and CDR2 YYDKDF (reference sequence). The CDR3 runs 16 residues. This CDR3 reads CATSSGGDLGGQPQHF. CDR3 in DNA: TGTGCCACCAGCAGCGGGGGGGACCTTGGGGGTCAGCCCCAGCATTTT.

V is TRBV28 and J is TRBJ1-1, with a possible D match to TRBD1 (6 bases). This CDR3 comprises 12 residues. Germline values: CDR1 MDHEN, CDR2 SYDVKM. Between the trimmed V and J ends, which lost 3 bases and 7 bases, there was a span of 9 bases. The CDR3 nucleotides read TGTGCCAGCAGTTTGGGGGGGCTTGAAGCTTTCTTT. Amino acids: CASSLGGLEAFF.

This clonotype was observed at least ten times. This chain links TRBV10-3 with TRBJ2-1, with D possibly matching TRBD1 (6 bases). V lost 3 bases and J lost 2, with 8 bases in between. Per germline, CDR1 ENHRY and CDR2 SYGVKD. The CDR3 length is 14 residues. CDR3 nucleotides: TGTGCCATCAGTGAAGCAGGGGCCTACAATGAGCAGTTCTTC. Its protein is CAISEAGAYNEQFF.

This clonotype was counted ten times or more. J is TRBJ2-3 and V is TRBV24-1; D might be TRBD1 or TRBD2, each matching 6 bases. Germline V CDR1 and CDR2: KGHDR, SFDVKD. The CDR3 totals 15 residues. Between the trimmed V and J ends, which lost 9 bases and 2 bases, there was a span of 17 bases. CDR3 DNA: TGTGCCACCTCGCAGGGGACTGGGTACACAGATACGCAGTATTTT. Its protein is CATSQGTGYTDTQYF.

This clonotype was found many times. V usage is TRBV20-1 and J usage is TRBJ1-6, with no clear D. V was trimmed by 3 bases and J by 7 bases, leaving 13 bases between them. Germline CDR1 and CDR2: DFQATT and SNEGSKA (reference sequence). The CDR3 is 14 amino acids. As DNA, the CDR3 is TGCAGTGCTAGGGTGGGCACTCGAAATTCACCCCTCCACTTT. It encodes CSARVGTRNSPLHF.